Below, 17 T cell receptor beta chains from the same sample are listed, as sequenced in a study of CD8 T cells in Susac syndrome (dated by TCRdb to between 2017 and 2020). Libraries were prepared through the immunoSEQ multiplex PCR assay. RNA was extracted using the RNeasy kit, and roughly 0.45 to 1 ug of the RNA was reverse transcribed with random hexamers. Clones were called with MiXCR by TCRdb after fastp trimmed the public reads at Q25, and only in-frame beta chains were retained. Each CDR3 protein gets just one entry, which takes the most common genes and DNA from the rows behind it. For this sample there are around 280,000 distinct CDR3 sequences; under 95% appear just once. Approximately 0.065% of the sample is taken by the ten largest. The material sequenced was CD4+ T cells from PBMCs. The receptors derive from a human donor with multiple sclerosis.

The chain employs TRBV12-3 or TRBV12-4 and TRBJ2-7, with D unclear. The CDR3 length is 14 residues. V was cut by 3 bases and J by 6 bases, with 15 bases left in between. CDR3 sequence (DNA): TGTGCCAGCAGTTTTGGGGATCTAAGGGCCGAGCAGTACTTC. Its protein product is CASSFGDLRAEQYF.

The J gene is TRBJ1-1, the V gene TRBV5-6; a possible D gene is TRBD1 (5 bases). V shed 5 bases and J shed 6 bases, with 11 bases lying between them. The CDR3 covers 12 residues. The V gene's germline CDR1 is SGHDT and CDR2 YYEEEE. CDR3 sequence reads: CASSRGFAEAFF. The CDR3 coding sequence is TGTGCCAGCAGTCGGGGGTTCGCTGAAGCTTTCTTT.

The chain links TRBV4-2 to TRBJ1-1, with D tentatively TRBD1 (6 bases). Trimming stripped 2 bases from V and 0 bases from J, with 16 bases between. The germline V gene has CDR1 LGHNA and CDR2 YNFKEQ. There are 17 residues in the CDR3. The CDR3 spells CASSQPIKTGLNTEAFF. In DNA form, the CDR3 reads TGTGCCAGCAGCCAACCGATCAAGACAGGATTGAACACTGAAGCTTTCTTT.

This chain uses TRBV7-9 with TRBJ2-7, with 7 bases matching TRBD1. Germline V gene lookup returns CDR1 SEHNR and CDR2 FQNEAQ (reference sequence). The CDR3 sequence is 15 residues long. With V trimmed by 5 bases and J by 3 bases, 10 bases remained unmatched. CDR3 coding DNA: TGTGCCAGCAGCCTGAGGACAGGCTCCATCTACGAGCAGTACTTC. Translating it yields CASSLRTGSIYEQYF.

CDR3 residues: CASSLHGTDTQYF. The CDR3 DNA is TGTGCCAGCAGCTTACACGGCACAGATACGCAGTATTTT. This chain joins TRBV7-9 and TRBJ2-3, with D unclear. Germline lookup yields CDR1 SEHNR and CDR2 FQNEAQ (reference sequence). The CDR3 totals 13 residues. The V end was cut by 2 bases, the J end by 1 base, with 4 bases between.

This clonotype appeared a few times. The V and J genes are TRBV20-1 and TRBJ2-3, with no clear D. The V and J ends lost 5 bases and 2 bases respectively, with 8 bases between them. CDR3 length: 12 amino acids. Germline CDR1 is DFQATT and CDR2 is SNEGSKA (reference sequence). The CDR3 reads CSASRPTDTQYF. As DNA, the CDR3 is TGCAGTGCTTCCCGTCCCACAGATACGCAGTATTTT.

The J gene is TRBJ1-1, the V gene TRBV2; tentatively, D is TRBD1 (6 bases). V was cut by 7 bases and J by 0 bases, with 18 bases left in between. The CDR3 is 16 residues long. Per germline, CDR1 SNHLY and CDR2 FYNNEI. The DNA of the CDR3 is TGTGCCAGCACTTGGCTCGACGGGGGCTTGAACACTGAAGCTTTCTTT. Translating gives CASTWLDGGLNTEAFF.

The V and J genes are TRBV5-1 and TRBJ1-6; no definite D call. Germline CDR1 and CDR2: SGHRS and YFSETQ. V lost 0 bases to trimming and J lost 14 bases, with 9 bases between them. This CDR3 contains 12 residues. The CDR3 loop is CASSLAAGSLHF. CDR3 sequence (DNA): TGCGCCAGCAGCTTGGCCGCGGGATCCCTCCACTTT.

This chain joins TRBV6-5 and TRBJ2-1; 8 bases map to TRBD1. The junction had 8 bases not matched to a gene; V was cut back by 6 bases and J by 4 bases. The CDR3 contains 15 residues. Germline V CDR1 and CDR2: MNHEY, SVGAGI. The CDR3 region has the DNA TGTGCCAGCAGGACCGACAGGGGCCTATACAATGAGCAGTTCTTC. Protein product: CASRTDRGLYNEQFF.

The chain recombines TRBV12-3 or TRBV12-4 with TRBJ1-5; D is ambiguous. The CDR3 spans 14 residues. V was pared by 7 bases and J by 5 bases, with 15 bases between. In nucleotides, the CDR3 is TGTGCCAGCAACACTCAAGGACTCGATCAGCCCCAGCATTTT. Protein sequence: CASNTQGLDQPQHF.

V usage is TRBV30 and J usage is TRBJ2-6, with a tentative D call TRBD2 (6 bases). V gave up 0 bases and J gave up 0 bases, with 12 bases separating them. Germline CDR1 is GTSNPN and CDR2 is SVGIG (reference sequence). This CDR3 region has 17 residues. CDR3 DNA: TGTGCCTGGAGTGTGACTAGGCTCAACTCTGGGGCCAACGTCCTGACTTTC. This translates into CAWSVTRLNSGANVLTF.

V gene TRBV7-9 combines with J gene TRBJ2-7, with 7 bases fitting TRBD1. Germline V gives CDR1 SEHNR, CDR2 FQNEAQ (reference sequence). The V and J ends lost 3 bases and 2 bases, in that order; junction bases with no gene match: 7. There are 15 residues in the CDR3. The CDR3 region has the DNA TGTGCCAGCAGCTTTGACAGGGCGCGAGCCTACGAGCAGTACTTC. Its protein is CASSFDRARAYEQYF.

The CDR3 region is CASSQVNEETQYF. In nucleotides, the CDR3 is TGCGCCAGCAGCCAAGTCAACGAGGAGACCCAGTACTTC. The chain uses TRBV4-1 and TRBJ2-5; unclear D gene. The CDR3 runs to 13 residues. Germline loops: CDR1 MGHRA, CDR2 YSYEKL. The V and J ends lost 1 base and 5 bases respectively, with 8 bases between them.

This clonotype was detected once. The DNA for the CDR3 is TGTGCCAGCAGTTACGGGAGAGGGCGGGCCGGAGCCTACAATGAGCAGTTCTTC. This codes for CASSYGRGRAGAYNEQFF. This chain connects TRBV6-5 to TRBJ2-1, with D possibly being TRBD2 (5 bases). This CDR3 spans 18 amino acids. V lost 2 bases and J 2 bases, leaving 19 bases between the germline ends. The germline CDR1 and CDR2 sequences are MNHEY and SVGAGI.

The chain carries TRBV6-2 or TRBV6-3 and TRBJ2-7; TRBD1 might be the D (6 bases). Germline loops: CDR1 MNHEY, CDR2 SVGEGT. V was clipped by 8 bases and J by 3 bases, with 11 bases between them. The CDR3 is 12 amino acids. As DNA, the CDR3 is TGTGCCAGCGGAAAGGACAGCTACGAGCAGTACTTC. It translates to CASGKDSYEQYF.

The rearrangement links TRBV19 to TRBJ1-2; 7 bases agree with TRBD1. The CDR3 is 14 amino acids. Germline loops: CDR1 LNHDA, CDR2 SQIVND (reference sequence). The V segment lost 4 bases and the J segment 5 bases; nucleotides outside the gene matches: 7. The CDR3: CASSKQGPRYGYTF. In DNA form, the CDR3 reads TGTGCCAGTAGTAAACAGGGGCCGCGGTATGGCTACACCTTC.

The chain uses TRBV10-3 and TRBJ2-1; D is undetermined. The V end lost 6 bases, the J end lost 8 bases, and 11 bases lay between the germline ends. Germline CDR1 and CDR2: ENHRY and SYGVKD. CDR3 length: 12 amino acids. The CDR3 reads CAISLGSDEQFF. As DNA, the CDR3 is TGTGCCATCAGCCTAGGTTCCGATGAGCAGTTCTTC.